Below, 7 T cell receptor beta chains from the same sample are listed, as sequenced in a study of T-cell reconstitution after alpha-beta-depleted transplantation in children. This sample's TCRbeta library carried unique molecular identifier barcodes. TCRdb re-derived calls from the PCR reads in MiXCR, one entry per CDR3 protein. The data contain about 100,000 distinct CDR3 sequences, approximately 8% of them singletons. Sequenced here: PBMCs, sampled before TCRalphabeta/CD19-depleted stem cell transplant. The receptors were sampled from a boy aged 2 to 9 with acute lymphoblastic leukemia, due to receive a stem cell transplant.

The chain recombines TRBV24-1 with TRBJ2-2; weak D call: TRBD1 (6 bases). This CDR3 has 17 amino acids. Germline V CDR1 and CDR2: KGHDR, SFDVKD. The V end lost 4 bases, the J end lost 0 bases, and 14 bases lay between the germline ends. The DNA of the CDR3 is TGTGCCACCAGTGACGGGGACAACCAGGCGAACACCGGGGAGCTGTTTTTT. Translation gives CATSDGDNQANTGELFF.

This clonotype was counted at least ten times. The J gene is TRBJ2-2, the V gene TRBV12-3 or TRBV12-4, with D possibly TRBD1 on 6 matching bases. Trimming took off 5 bases at V and 2 bases at J, with 12 bases between the two ends. CDR3 length equals 15 residues. The CDR3 nucleotides are TGTGCCAGCAGTCCGTGGACAGTAAACACCGGGGAGCTGTTTTTT. Protein product: CASSPWTVNTGELFF.

The genes are TRBV3-1 and TRBJ2-5; D is possibly TRBD2 (5 bases). This CDR3 has 13 amino acids. Between the trimmed V and J ends, which lost 6 bases and 1 base, there was a span of 9 bases. From germline, CDR1 is LGHDT and CDR2 YNNKEL (reference sequence). As DNA, the CDR3 is TGTGCCAGCAGTCCCGGGGTCCAAGAGACCCAGTACTTC. It translates to CASSPGVQETQYF.

This clonotype was detected ten times or more. V usage is TRBV20-1 and J usage is TRBJ2-1; 10 bases line up with TRBD2. With V trimmed by 3 bases and J by 2 bases, 7 bases remained unmatched. Per germline, CDR1 DFQATT and CDR2 SNEGSKA (reference sequence). The CDR3 length is 16 residues. The CDR3 here is CSARYLAGAAYNEQFF. The DNA of the CDR3 is TGCAGTGCTAGGTATCTAGCGGGGGCCGCCTACAATGAGCAGTTCTTC.

This clonotype has at least ten counts. V is TRBV3-1 and J is TRBJ1-2; perhaps TRBD1 as D (6 bases). The V end was cut by 1 base, the J end by 8 bases, with 17 bases between. The CDR3 length is 15 residues. Looked up from germline, CDR1 is LGHDT and CDR2 is YNNKEL (reference sequence). CDR3 loop: CASSQGPRQGQGYTF. CDR3 in DNA: TGTGCCAGCAGCCAAGGCCCGCGGCAGGGGCAGGGCTACACCTTC.

Ten or more counts support this clonotype. This chain uses TRBV6-1 with TRBJ1-5; 8 nucleotides match TRBD1. Germline V gene sequence: CDR1 MNHNS, CDR2 SASEGT. CDR3 size: 16 residues. With V trimmed by 3 bases and J by 3 bases, 7 bases remained unmatched. CDR3 DNA: TGTGCCAGCAGTGACCGGGACAGGCGATACAATCAGCCCCAGCATTTT. It yields the protein CASSDRDRRYNQPQHF.

The chain has TRBV20-1 and TRBJ1-5; D perhaps matches TRBD1 (6 bases). There are 15 residues in the CDR3. V was shortened by 6 bases and J by 1 base, with 16 bases between the two germline ends. Germline CDR1 reads DFQATT; CDR2 reads SNEGSKA (reference sequence). Written as DNA, the CDR3 is TGCAGTGCCCCTCAAGGGGGGAGGAGCAATCAGCCCCAGCATTTT. It is translated as CSAPQGGRSNQPQHF.